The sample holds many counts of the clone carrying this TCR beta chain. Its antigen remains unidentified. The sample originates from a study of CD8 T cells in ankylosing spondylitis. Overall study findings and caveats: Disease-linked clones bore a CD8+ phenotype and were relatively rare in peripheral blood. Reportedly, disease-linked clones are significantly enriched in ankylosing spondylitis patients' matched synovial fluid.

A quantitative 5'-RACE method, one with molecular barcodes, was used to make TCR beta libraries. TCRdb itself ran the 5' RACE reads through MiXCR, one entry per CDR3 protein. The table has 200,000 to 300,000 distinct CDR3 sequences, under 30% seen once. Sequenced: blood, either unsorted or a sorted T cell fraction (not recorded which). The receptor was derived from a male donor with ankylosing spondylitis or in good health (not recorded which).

CDR3 bases: TGCAGTGCTAGAGAAAGAGCGGGGGGCACAGATACGCAGTATTTT. Encoded protein: CSARERAGGTDTQYF. The V gene is TRBV20-1, the J gene TRBJ2-3; 8 nucleotides line up with TRBD2. The V gene's germline CDR1 is DFQATT and CDR2 SNEGSKA (reference sequence). The CDR3 spans 15 residues. Germline trimming cut 0 bases from V and 1 base from J; bases unmatched to any gene: 3.